Each of the 11 T cell receptor beta chains below was sequenced from the same sample in a study of human T cells and chemical hapten exposure. The time point here: patch test 3, about 24 weeks after DPC sensitization. The treatment: therapeutic diphenylcyclopropenone sensitization with weekly scalp DPC. One entry per CDR3 protein, called by TCRdb with MiXCR from the RACE reads. The sample shows tens of thousands of distinct CDR3 sequences, around 10% of them seen only once. Source: whole blood, taken in connection with sensitization to the hapten diphenylcyclopropenone (DPC). The origin of the receptors is a woman younger than 45 with alopecia areata. Some clones in this sample may be carry-over from other donors' samples.

In its sample, this clonotype was seen many times. V usage is TRBV5-4 and J usage is TRBJ2-1; D is uncertain. Germline-derived CDR1 and CDR2 are SGHNT and YYREEE (reference sequence). Trimming removed 0 bases at V and 6 bases at J, with 10 bases between. The CDR3 is made up of 14 amino acids. CDR3 nucleotide sequence: TGTGCCAGCAGCTTGGAGGGTTACGGCAATGAGCAGTTCTTC. Its protein is CASSLEGYGNEQFF.

The J gene is TRBJ1-5, the V gene TRBV7-2; possible D gene TRBD1, 6 bases. CDR3 length: 13 residues. CDR1 is SGHTA and CDR2 is FQGNSA in the germline V gene. The V end lost 5 bases, the J end lost 6 bases, and 11 bases lay between the germline ends. The CDR3 loop is CASSTGGPQPQHF. CDR3 nucleotides: TGTGCCAGCAGCACCGGGGGGCCTCAGCCCCAGCATTTT.

This clonotype was recorded many times. The J gene is TRBJ2-1, the V gene TRBV6-4; 13 bases align to TRBD2. Losses at the gene ends were 8 bases for V and 4 bases for J; bases not matched to a gene: 8. Germline values: CDR1 MRHNA, CDR2 SNTAGT. The CDR3 runs to 16 residues. The CDR3 DNA reads as TGTGCCAGCGGTTTGACTAGCGGGAGGCCTTACAATGAGCAGTTCTTC. Its protein product is CASGLTSGRPYNEQFF.

CDR3 residues: CASSPSGSTDTQYF. The DNA for the CDR3 is TGTGCCAGCAGTCCAAGCGGGAGCACAGATACGCAGTATTTT. This chain uses TRBV28 with TRBJ2-3; possible D gene TRBD2, 6 bases. The CDR3 sequence is 14 residues long. Per germline, CDR1 MDHEN and CDR2 SYDVKM. The germline V and J ends were trimmed by 5 bases and 0 bases, with 9 bases remaining between them.

This chain uses TRBV5-1 with TRBJ2-1; a possible D gene is TRBD2 (6 bases). CDR1 SGHRS and CDR2 YFSETQ come from the germline V gene. The CDR3 is 15 residues long. V was shortened by 4 bases and J by 0 bases, with 11 bases between the two germline ends. The CDR3 region has the DNA TGCGCCAGCAGCCTCCGGGAGTACTCCTACAATGAGCAGTTCTTC. Translation gives CASSLREYSYNEQFF.

This clonotype was seen a few times. This chain uses TRBV28 with TRBJ2-1; 12 bases align to TRBD2. This CDR3 spans 15 amino acids. CDR1 MDHEN and CDR2 SYDVKM come from the germline V gene. After removal of 5 bases from V and 7 bases from J, the junction contained 6 bases not matched to a gene. The CDR3 bases are TGTGCCAGCAGTCCTGGACTAGCGGGGATTAATGAGCAGTTCTTC. Protein sequence: CASSPGLAGINEQFF.

This chain uses TRBV29-1 with TRBJ2-2; D is possibly TRBD1 or TRBD2 (6 bases each). CDR3 length: 15 amino acids. In germline, CDR1 is SQVTM, CDR2 ANQGSEA. The germline V and J ends were trimmed by 4 bases and 2 bases, with 14 bases remaining between them. CDR3 sequence (DNA): TGCAGCGTTGGCCTGGGGGGCTCCAACACCGGGGAGCTGTTTTTT. Residues: CSVGLGGSNTGELFF.

This clonotype was detected only a few times. This sequence joins TRBV7-6 and TRBJ2-5, with D perhaps TRBD1 (6 bases). Germline values: CDR1 SGHVS, CDR2 FNYEAQ. Trimming took 5 bases from V and 2 from J, leaving 6 bases between them. The CDR3 has 12 residues. For the CDR3, the DNA is TGTGCCAGCAGCCAGGGGCAAGAGACCCAGTACTTC. This translates into CASSQGQETQYF.

This clonotype showed up just a few times. V usage is TRBV5-1 and J usage is TRBJ1-2; 10 bases line up with TRBD1. CDR1 is SGHRS, CDR2 YFSETQ, per germline. Germline trimming cut 4 bases from V and 1 base from J; bases unmatched to any gene: 4. CDR3 size: 15 residues. The CDR3 loop reads CASSMGQGNNYGYTF. The CDR3 DNA reads as TGCGCCAGCAGCATGGGACAGGGGAATAACTATGGCTACACCTTC. Supplemented by reference TRBV5-1 and TRBJ1-2, the full variable domain reads KAGVTQTPRYLIKTRGQQVTLSCSPISGHRSVSWYQQTPGQGLQFLFEYFSETQRNKGNFPGRFSGRQFSNSRSEMNVSTLELGDSALYLCASSMGQGNNYGYTFGSGTRLTVV.

This clonotype was seen many times. The J gene is TRBJ1-3, the V gene TRBV7-9; D gene ambiguous. The CDR3 totals 16 residues. Germline loops: CDR1 SEHNR, CDR2 FQNEAQ (reference sequence). Trimming took 5 bases from V and 0 from J, leaving 14 bases between them. In nucleotides, the CDR3 is TGTGCCAGCAGCAACCGAAAGGGCGGCTCTGGAAACACCATATATTTT. Translation: CASSNRKGGSGNTIYF.

This chain joins TRBV7-2 and TRBJ2-1; TRBD2 agrees at 8 bases. Germline V gene lookup returns CDR1 SGHTA and CDR2 FQGNSA. CDR3 length equals 14 residues. J lost 5 bases, V lost 6 bases, and 6 bases had no gene match. CDR3 amino acids: CASSRTSSHNEQFF. The CDR3 coding sequence is TGTGCCAGCAGTCGGACTAGCTCTCACAATGAGCAGTTCTTC.